Many counts were recorded for the clone carrying this T cell receptor beta chain. The data derive from a study of low-dose radiotherapy and immunotherapy resistance in tumors. Study as a whole: Every two weeks, one day ahead of radiation and immunotherapy, cyclophosphamide 200 mg/m2 was given (intravenously).

Looked up from germline, CDR1 is SGHTA and CDR2 is FQGNSA. The CDR3 length is 15 residues. After removal of 5 bases from V and 7 bases from J, the junction contained 10 bases not matched to a gene. Time point of the sample: after trial treatment. This sample's treatment: LDRT plus nivolumab, ipilimumab, low-dose cyclophosphamide and aspirin (RACIN trial). Inclusion covered patients whose advanced solid tumors lacked tumor-infiltrating lymphocytes. TRAV- and TRBV-specific primers were used for first-strand cDNA, which covered alpha and beta chains. TCR amplification used 15 to 20 PCR cycles, a constant-region primer and a V-primer adapter. TCRdb reprocessed the reads with MiXCR, giving one entry per CDR3 protein. The table shows around 58,000 distinct CDR3 sequences, with around 23% occurring only once.

The sequencing used PBMCs, collected after low-dose radiotherapy plus immunotherapy. The TCR comes from a male donor with prostate cancer. The genes are TRBV7-2 and TRBJ2-2; 7 positions agree with TRBD2. CDR3 sequence: CASSESSGGFGELFF. The CDR3 coding sequence is TGTGCCAGCAGCGAATCTAGCGGAGGGTTCGGGGAGCTGTTTTTT.